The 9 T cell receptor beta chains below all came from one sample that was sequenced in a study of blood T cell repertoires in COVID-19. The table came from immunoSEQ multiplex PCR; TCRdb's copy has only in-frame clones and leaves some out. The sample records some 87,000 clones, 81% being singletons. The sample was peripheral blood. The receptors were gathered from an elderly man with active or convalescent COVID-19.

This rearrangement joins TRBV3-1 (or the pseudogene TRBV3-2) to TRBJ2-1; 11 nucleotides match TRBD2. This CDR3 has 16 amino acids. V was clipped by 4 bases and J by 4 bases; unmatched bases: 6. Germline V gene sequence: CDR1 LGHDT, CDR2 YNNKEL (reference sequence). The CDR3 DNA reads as TGTGCCAGCAGCCCTTCTAGCGGGGGGATTTACAATGAGCAGTTCTTC. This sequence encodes CASSPSSGGIYNEQFF.

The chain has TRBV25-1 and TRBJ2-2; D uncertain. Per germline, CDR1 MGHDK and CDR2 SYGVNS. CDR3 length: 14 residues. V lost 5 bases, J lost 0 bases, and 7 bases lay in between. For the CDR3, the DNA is TGTGCCAGCAGTAGTCGGGCGAACACCGGGGAGCTGTTTTTT. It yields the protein CASSSRANTGELFF.

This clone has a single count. The CDR3 sequence is CASSLDPGGITEAFF. The CDR3 nucleotides read TGTGCCAGCAGCTTGGACCCCGGGGGGATCACTGAAGCTTTCTTT. This sequence joins TRBV5-6 and TRBJ1-1; D is perhaps TRBD1 (5 bases). The length of the CDR3 is 15 residues. Germline V CDR1 and CDR2: SGHDT, YYEEEE. Trimming shortened V by 0 bases and J by 4 bases, and 13 bases separated the two germline ends.

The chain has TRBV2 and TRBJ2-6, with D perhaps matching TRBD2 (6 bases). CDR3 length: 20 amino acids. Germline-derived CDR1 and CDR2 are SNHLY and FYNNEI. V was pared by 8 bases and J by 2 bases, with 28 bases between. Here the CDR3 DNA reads TGTGCCAGCGGAAGGAGCAGGGAGGCCCCTACCCTTGCTGGGGCCAACGTCCTGACTTTC. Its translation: CASGRSREAPTLAGANVLTF.

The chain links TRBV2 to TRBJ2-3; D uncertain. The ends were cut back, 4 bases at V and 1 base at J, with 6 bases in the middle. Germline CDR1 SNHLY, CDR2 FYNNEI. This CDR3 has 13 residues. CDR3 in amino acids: CASSGYRTDTQYF. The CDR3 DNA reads TGTGCCAGCAGTGGTTATCGCACAGATACGCAGTATTTT. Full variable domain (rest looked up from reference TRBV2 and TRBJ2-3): EPEVTQTPSHQVTQMGQEVILRCVPISNHLYFYWYRQILGQKVEFLVSFYNNEISEKSEIFDDQFSVERPDGSNFTLKIRSTKLEDSAMYFCASSGYRTDTQYFGPGTRLTVL.

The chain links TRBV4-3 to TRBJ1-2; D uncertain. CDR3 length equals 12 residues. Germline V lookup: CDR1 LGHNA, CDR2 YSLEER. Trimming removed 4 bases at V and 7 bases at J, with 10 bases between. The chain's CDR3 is CASSRSGGGYTF. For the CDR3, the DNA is TGCGCCAGCAGCCGATCCGGAGGTGGCTACACCTTC.

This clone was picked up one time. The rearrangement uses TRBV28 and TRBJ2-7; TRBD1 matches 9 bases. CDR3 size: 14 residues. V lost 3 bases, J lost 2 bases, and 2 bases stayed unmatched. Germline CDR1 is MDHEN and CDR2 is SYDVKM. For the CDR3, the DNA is TGTGCCAGCAGTTTGGGGGACAGGGCCTACGAGCAGTACTTC. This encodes CASSLGDRAYEQYF. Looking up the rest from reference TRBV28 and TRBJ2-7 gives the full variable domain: DVKVTQSSRYLVKRTGEKVFLECVQDMDHENMFWYRQDPGLGLRLIYFSYDVKMKEKGDIPEGYSVSREKKERFSLILESASTNQTSMYLCASSLGDRAYEQYFGPGTRLTVT.

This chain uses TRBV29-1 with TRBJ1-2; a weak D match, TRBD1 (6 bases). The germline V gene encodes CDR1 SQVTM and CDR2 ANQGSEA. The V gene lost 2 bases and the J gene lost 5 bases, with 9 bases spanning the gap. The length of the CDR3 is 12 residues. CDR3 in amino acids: CSVEWGLYGYTF. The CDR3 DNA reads TGCAGCGTTGAATGGGGGCTGTATGGCTACACCTTC. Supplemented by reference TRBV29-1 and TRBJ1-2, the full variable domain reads SAVISQKPSRDICQRGTSLTIQCQVDSQVTMMFWYRQQPGQSLTLIATANQGSEATYESGFVIDKFPISRPNLTFSTLTVSNMSPEDSSIYLCSVEWGLYGYTFGSGTRLTVV.

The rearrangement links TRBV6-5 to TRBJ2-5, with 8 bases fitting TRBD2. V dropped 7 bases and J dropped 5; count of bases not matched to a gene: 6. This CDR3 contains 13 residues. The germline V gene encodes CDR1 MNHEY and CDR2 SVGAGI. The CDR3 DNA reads TGTGCCAGCAATATAGCGGGGCGCGAGACCCAGTACTTC. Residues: CASNIAGRETQYF.